The source of this T cell receptor beta chain is a study of T cells in Graves' hyperthyroidism and ophthalmopathy. Fresh peripheral blood, roughly 10 ml, was the source of the PBMCs. Amplification yielded TCR beta CDR3 regions, with RNA transcripts as the source. The TCR CDR3 was amplified in a first-round RT-PCR using the HTBI primer set. Each CDR3 protein gets one entry after TCRdb re-called the multiplex PCR reads with MiXCR. The table lists hundreds of thousands of distinct CDR3 sequences, roughly 15% of them singletons. Ten or more counts support this clonotype. There are 13 residues in the CDR3. Germline CDR1 and CDR2: ENHRY and SYGVKD. V lost 4 bases to trimming and J lost 4 bases; unmatched junction nucleotides: 3.

The sequencing input was blood. V is TRBV10-3 and J is TRBJ1-2; TRBD1 aligns across 7 bases. The clonotype comes from a man younger than 30 with Graves' ophthalmopathy. The CDR3 DNA reads TGTGCCATCAGTGTCGGGACAGCCTATGGCTACACCTTC. Protein sequence: CAISVGTAYGYTF.